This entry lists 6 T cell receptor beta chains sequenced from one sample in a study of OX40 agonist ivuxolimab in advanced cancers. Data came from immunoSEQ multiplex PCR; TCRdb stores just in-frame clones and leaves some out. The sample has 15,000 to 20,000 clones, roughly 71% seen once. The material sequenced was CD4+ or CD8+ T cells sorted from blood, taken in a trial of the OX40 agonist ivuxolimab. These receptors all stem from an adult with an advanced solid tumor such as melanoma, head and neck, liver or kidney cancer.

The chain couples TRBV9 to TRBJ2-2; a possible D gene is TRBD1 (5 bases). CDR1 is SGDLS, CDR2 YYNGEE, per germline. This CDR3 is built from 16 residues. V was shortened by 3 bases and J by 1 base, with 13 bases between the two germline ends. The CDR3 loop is CASSAERQMNTGELFF. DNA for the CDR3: TGTGCCAGCAGCGCAGAGAGACAGATGAACACCGGGGAGCTGTTTTTT.

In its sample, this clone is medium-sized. The CDR3 nucleotides are TGTGCCAGCAGCTTTGGGGAGGGGCCGGGATCACCCCTCCACTTT. Amino acids: CASSFGEGPGSPLHF. V usage is TRBV7-9 and J usage is TRBJ1-6, with a possible D match to TRBD1 (5 bases). CDR3 length: 15 residues. Germline V gene sequence: CDR1 SEHNR, CDR2 FQNEAQ (reference sequence). V was pared by 3 bases and J by 10 bases, with 16 bases between.

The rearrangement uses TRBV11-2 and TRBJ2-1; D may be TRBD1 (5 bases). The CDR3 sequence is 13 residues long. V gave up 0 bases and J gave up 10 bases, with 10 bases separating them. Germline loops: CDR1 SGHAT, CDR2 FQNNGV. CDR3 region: CASSLDPSGEQFF. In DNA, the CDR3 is TGTGCCAGCAGCTTAGATCCCTCAGGGGAGCAGTTCTTC.

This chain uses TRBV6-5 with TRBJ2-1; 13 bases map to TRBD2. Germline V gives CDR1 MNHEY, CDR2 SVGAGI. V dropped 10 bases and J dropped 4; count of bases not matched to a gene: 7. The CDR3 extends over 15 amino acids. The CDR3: CATTGLAGWYNEQFF. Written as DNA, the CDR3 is TGTGCCACTACGGGACTAGCGGGATGGTACAATGAGCAGTTCTTC.

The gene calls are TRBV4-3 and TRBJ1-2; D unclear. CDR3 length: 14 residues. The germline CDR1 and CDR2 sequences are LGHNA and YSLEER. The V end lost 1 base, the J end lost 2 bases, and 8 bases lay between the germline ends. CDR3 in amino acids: CASSQGAVNYGYTF. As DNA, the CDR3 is TGCGCCAGCAGCCAAGGGGCGGTGAACTATGGCTACACCTTC.

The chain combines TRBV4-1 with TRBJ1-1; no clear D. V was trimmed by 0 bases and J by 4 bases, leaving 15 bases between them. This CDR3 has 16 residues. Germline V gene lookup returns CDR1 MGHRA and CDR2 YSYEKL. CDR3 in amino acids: CASSQENEVTGTEAFF. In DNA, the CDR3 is TGCGCCAGCAGCCAAGAAAACGAAGTAACGGGCACTGAAGCTTTCTTT.